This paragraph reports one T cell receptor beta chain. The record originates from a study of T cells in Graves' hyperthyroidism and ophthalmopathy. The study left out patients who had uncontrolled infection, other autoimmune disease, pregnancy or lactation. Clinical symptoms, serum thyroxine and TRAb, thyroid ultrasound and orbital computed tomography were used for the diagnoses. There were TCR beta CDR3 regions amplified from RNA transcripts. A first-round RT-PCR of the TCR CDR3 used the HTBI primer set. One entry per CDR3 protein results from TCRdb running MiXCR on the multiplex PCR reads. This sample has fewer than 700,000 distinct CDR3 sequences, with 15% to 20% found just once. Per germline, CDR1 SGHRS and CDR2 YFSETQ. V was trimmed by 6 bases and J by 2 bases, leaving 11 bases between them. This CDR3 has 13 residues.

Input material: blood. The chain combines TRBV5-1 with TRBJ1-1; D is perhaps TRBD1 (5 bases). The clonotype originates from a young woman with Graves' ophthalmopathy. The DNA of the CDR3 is TGCGCCAGCAAGCAGGGTTTCAACACTGAAGCTTTCTTT. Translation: CASKQGFNTEAFF.